This T cell receptor (beta chain) was sequenced in a study of regulatory T cells in long-lasting Graves disease. To make TCR beta libraries, researchers used iRepertoire HTBI primers and Arm-PCR of CDR3 regions. TCRdb reprocessed the multiplex PCR reads via MiXCR and lists one record per CDR3 protein. The sample lists 450,000 to 500,000 distinct CDR3 sequences, about a sixth occurring once. V lost 3 bases to trimming and J lost 1 base, with 9 bases between them. The V gene's germline CDR1 is MDHEN and CDR2 SYDVKM. The CDR3 contains 14 residues. The time point: newly diagnosed GD, antithyroid drugs for less than 3 months. Preparation of the TCR library used RNA extracted from PBMCs. To note about this clonotype: The antigen is not known.

The study's findings and limits: Preferential use of TRBV28, TRBJ1-2 and TRBJ2-5 was seen in persistent disease. Lower TCR diversity characterized persistent Graves' patients relative to newly diagnosed patients.

Separately, the same data were catalogued under a study of T cells in Graves' hyperthyroidism and ophthalmopathy. That source adds: Stable disease denoted Graves' hyperthyroidism without ophthalmopathy progression within 18 months. Researchers ran a first-round RT-PCR on the TCR CDR3 using the HTBI primer set.

This TCR was sampled from a man in his forties with Graves disease. Here the sequenced sample was peripheral blood mononuclear cells (PBMCs), taken at new diagnosis, from a patient treated with antithyroid drugs. This chain links TRBV28 with TRBJ1-1, with D possibly TRBD1 on 6 matching bases. The CDR3 protein is CASSLGAENTEAFF. The CDR3 bases are TGTGCCAGCAGTTTGGGGGCAGAGAACACTGAAGCTTTCTTT.